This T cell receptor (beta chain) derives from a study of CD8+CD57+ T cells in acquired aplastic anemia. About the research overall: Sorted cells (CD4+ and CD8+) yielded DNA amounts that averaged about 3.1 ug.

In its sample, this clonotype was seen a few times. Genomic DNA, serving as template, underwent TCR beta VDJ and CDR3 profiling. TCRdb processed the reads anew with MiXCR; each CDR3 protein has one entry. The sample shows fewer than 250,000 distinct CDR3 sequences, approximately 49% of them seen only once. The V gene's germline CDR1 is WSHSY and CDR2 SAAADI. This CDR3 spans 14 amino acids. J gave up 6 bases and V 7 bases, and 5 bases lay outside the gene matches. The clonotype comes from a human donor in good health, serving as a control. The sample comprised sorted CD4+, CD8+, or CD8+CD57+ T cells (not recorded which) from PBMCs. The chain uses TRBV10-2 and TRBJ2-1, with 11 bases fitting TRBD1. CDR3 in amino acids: CASNAGTGGNEQFF. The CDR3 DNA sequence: TGCGCCAGCAACGCCGGGACAGGGGGCAATGAGCAGTTCTTC.